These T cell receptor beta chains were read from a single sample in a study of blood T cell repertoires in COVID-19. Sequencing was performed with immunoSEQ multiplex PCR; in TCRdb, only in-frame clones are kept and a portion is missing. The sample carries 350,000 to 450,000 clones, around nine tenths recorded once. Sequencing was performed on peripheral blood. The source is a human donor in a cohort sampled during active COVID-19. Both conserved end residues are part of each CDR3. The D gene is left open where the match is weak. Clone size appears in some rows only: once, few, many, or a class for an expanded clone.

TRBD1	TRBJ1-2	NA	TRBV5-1	TGCGCCAGCAGCTCGCGGACAGGGGGATTCGGCTACACCTTC	CASSSRTGGFGYTF
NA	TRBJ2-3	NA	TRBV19	TGTGCCAGTAGTACCGGACAGTATCGCACAGATACGCAGTATTTT	CASSTGQYRTDTQYF
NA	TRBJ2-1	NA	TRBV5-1	TGCGCCAGCAGATCACAGGGAACCTACAATGAGCAGTTCTTC	CASRSQGTYNEQFF
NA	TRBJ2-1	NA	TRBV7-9	TGTGCCAGCAGCTTAGAAGCCCTGAATGAGCAGTTCTTC	CASSLEALNEQFF
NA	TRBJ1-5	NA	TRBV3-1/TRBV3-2	TGTGCCAGCAGCCACGGGGGGCATGGTCAGCCCCAGCATTTT	CASSHGGHGQPQHF
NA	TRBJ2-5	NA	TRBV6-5	TGTGCCAGCAGCCCGCTCGTGGCAGGTCAAGAGACCCAGTACTTC	CASSPLVAGQETQYF
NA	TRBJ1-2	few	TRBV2	TGTGCCAGCAGTGAACAAGGGGTCCTTACTTCTGAGGGCTACACCTTC	CASSEQGVLTSEGYTF
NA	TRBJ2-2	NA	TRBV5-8	TGTGCCAGCAGGGGGGGGGCCGGACAACAAACCGGGGAGCTGTTTTTT	CASRGGAGQQTGELFF
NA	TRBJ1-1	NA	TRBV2	TGTGCCAGCAGTGAATCGGGGGAGGGGGCTGAAGCTTTCTTT	CASSESGEGAEAFF
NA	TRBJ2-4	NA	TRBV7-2	TGTGCCAGCAGCTCCGGGGTATCGGGGTTTGAAAACATTCAGTACTTC	CASSSGVSGFENIQYF
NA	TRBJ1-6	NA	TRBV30	TGTGCCTGGAAACGGGACACCCTGGCCTCTAATTCACCCCTCCACTTT	CAWKRDTLASNSPLHF
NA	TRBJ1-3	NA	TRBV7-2	TGTGCCAGCAGCTTAGAATCCCGGTTCTCTGGAAACACCATATATTTT	CASSLESRFSGNTIYF
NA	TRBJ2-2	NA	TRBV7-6	TGTGCCAGCAGCTTAAATGGACTATACACCGGGGAGCTGTTTTTT	CASSLNGLYTGELFF
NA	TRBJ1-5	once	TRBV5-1	TGCGCCAGCAGCTTGGGTAGGGCGGGTCAGCCCCAGCATTTT	CASSLGRAGQPQHF
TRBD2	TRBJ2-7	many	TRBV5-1	TGCGCCAGCGGCAGCCCTCGCGGGACTTCCGGGACTAGCTACGAGCAGTACTTC	CASGSPRGTSGTSYEQYF
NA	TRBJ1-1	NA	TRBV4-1	TGCGCCAGCAGCCAACAGGGTTTTTACACTGAAGCTTTCTTT	CASSQQGFYTEAFF
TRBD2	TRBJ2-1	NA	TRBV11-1	TGTGCCAGCAGCCCCCGGACTAGTCCTTACAATGAGCAGTTCTTC	CASSPRTSPYNEQFF